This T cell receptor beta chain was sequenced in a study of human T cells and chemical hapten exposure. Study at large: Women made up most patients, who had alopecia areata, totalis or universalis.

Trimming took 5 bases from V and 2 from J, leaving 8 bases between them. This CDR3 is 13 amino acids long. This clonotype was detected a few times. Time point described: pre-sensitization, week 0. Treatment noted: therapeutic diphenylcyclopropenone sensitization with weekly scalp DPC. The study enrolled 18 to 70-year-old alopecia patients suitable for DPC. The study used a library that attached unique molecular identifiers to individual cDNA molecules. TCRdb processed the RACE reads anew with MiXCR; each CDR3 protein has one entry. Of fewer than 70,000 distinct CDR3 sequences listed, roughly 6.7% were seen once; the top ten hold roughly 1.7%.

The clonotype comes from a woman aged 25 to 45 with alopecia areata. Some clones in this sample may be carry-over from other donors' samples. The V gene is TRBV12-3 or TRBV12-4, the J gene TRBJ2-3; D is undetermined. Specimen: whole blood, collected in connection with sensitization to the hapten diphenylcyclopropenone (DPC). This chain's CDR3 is CASSPIYTDTQYF. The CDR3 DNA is TGTGCCAGCAGTCCCATATACACAGATACGCAGTATTTT.